This TCR beta chain was profiled in a study of OX40 agonist ivuxolimab in advanced cancers. Across the study: Treatment received earlier with anti-PD-1, anti-PD-L1 or anti-CTLA-4 agents was allowed, and 40% had some.

Overall study results and limits: There was clonal expansion of CD4+ and CD8+ blood T cells by week 6 at 0.1 to 3.0 mg/kg.

Between the trimmed V and J ends, which lost 0 bases and 7 bases, there was a span of 9 bases. Germline V CDR1 and CDR2: SGHVS, FQNEAQ. The length of the CDR3 is 13 residues. Remarks on this clone: Its antigen is not identified.

Profiling relied on immunoSEQ multiplex PCR, and the TCRdb table lists in-frame clones only, not all of them. The sample holds tens of thousands of clones, less than 90% seen once. This specimen consisted of CD4+ or CD8+ T cells sorted from blood, obtained in a trial of the OX40 agonist ivuxolimab. The J gene is TRBJ2-5, the V gene TRBV7-8; D gene ambiguous. This receptor was obtained from an adult with an advanced solid tumor such as melanoma, head and neck, liver or kidney cancer. The CDR3 loop is CASSLAPEGTQYF. The CDR3 nucleotides read TGTGCCAGCAGCTTAGCGCCTGAAGGGACCCAGTACTTC.